A selection of T cell receptor beta chains follows, all from one sample in a study of blood T cells in healthy people across ages. TCRdb passed the 5' RACE reads through MiXCR, listing each CDR3 protein once. The data contain some 1,800,000 distinct CDR3 sequences, around 42% of them seen just once; the ten biggest clones take up 23%. Sequenced material: blood. The receptors originated from a human donor in good health. Each CDR3 is given with its conserved first and last residue. Expanded clones are given a class, and other clones once, few, many or no size at all.

V gene: TRBV30; J gene: TRBJ1-1; clone size: NA; CDR3 protein: CAWSVSDTEAFF
V gene: TRBV6-2/TRBV6-3; J gene: TRBJ1-2; clone size: NA; CDR3 protein: CASSYANRDGYTF
V gene: TRBV29-1; J gene: TRBJ1-4; clone size: NA; CDR3 protein: CSVESTPGKEKLFF
V gene: TRBV4-1; J gene: TRBJ1-5; clone size: few; CDR3 protein: CASSQVAGDQPQHF
V gene: TRBV20-1; J gene: TRBJ2-1; clone size: NA; CDR3 protein: CSARLAGLREQFF
V gene: TRBV28; J gene: TRBJ2-5; clone size: once; CDR3 protein: CASEGAHQETQYF
V gene: TRBV7-2; J gene: TRBJ1-1; clone size: NA; CDR3 protein: CASSLVGYAENTEAFF
V gene: TRBV7-2; J gene: TRBJ2-3; clone size: once; CDR3 protein: CASSPQASSTDTQYF
V gene: TRBV7-7; J gene: TRBJ2-5; clone size: few; CDR3 protein: CASSLERFSETQYF
V gene: TRBV5-1; J gene: TRBJ2-2; clone size: NA; CDR3 protein: CASSLLSNGELFF
V gene: TRBV6-6; J gene: TRBJ2-7; clone size: few; CDR3 protein: CASSPVGRGAYEQYF
V gene: TRBV20-1; J gene: TRBJ2-1; clone size: few; CDR3 protein: CSARGAGYGEQFF
V gene: TRBV18; J gene: TRBJ2-4; clone size: NA; CDR3 protein: CASSPAVWGAKNIQYF
V gene: TRBV4-3; J gene: TRBJ1-2; clone size: few; CDR3 protein: CASSQDLFDNYGYTF
V gene: TRBV11-2; J gene: NA; clone size: NA; CDR3 protein: CASSLVLAGFYEQYF
V gene: TRBV4-3; J gene: TRBJ2-1; clone size: NA; CDR3 protein: CAGSHVQGPSEQFF
V gene: TRBV10-3; J gene: NA; clone size: once; CDR3 protein: CAISGYRDKGNEQYF
V gene: TRBV27; J gene: TRBJ1-5; clone size: NA; CDR3 protein: CASRMSFSYSNQPQHF
V gene: TRBV30; J gene: TRBJ1-1; clone size: few; CDR3 protein: CAWSVIQPQAFF
V gene: TRBV5-1; J gene: TRBJ1-2; clone size: NA; CDR3 protein: CASSWDRGQWGYTF
V gene: TRBV28; J gene: TRBJ1-2; clone size: few; CDR3 protein: CASSLTGEYQNPVLYGYTF
V gene: TRBV4-3; J gene: TRBJ1-4; clone size: NA; CDR3 protein: CASSQSVGTNEKLFF
V gene: TRBV7-9; J gene: TRBJ1-1; clone size: NA; CDR3 protein: CASKIAATEAFF
V gene: TRBV7-2; J gene: TRBJ2-5; clone size: NA; CDR3 protein: CAGSSRLAAYQETQYF